This T cell receptor (beta chain) was captured by sequencing in a study of T cell repertoires in cytomegalovirus infection. Study context: Based on public TCR beta signatures, there were indications of CMV infection and of a matching HLA type.

MiXCR, applied by TCRdb to the reads, yields one record per CDR3 protein. The sample carries 200,000 to 300,000 distinct CDR3 sequences, roughly 13% recorded once. With 4 bases removed from V and 0 bases from J, the gap between germline ends came to 4 bases. CDR3 length: 14 residues. Germline-derived CDR1 and CDR2 are ENHRY and SYGVKD. Specimen: PBMCs. The receptor was isolated from a human donor in good health (CMV status not recorded). Some clones in this sample may be carry-over from other donors' samples. The chain combines TRBV10-3 with TRBJ2-6; D gene uncertain. In DNA form, the CDR3 reads TGTGCCATCAGTGTCGGCTCTGGGGCCAACGTCCTGACTTTC. Translated, it gives CAISVGSGANVLTF.